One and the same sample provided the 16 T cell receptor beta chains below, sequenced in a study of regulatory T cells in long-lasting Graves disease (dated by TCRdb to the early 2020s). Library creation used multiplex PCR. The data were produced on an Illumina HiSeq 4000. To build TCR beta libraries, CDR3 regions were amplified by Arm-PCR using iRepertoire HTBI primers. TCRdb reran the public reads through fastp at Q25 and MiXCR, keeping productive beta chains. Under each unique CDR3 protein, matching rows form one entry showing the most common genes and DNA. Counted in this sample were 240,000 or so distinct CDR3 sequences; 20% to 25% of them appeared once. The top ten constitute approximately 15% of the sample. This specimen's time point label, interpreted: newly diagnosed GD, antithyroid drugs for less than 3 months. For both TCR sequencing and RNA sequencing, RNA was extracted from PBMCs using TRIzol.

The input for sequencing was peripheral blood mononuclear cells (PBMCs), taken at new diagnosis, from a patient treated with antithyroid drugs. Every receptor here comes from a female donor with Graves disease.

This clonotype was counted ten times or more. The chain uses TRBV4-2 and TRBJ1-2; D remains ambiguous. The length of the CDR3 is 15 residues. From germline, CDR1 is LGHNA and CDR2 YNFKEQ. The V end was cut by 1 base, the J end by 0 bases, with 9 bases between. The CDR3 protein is CASSQATLANYGYTF. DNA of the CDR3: TGTGCCAGCAGCCAAGCTACGCTAGCTAACTATGGCTACACCTTC.

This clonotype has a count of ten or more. The CDR3 sequence: CASSGGQEKLFF. The CDR3 DNA follows: TGTGCCAGCAGCGGGGGGCAGGAAAAACTGTTTTTT. V and J are TRBV12-3 or TRBV12-4 and TRBJ1-4; D is perhaps TRBD1 (6 bases). V dropped 6 bases and J dropped 8 bases, with 10 bases sitting between them. This CDR3 region has 12 residues.

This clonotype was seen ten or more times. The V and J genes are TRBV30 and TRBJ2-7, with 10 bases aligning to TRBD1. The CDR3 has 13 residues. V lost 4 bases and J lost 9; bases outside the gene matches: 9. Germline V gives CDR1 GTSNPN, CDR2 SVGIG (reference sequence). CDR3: CAWNTGTGAGQYF. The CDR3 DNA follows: TGTGCCTGGAATACCGGGACAGGGGCCGGGCAGTACTTC. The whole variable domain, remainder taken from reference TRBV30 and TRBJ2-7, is SQTIHQWPATLVQPVGSPLSLECTVEGTSNPNLYWYRQAAGRGLQLLFYSVGIGQISSEVPQNLSASRPQDRQFILSSKKLLLSDSGFYLCAWNTGTGAGQYFGPGTRLTVT.

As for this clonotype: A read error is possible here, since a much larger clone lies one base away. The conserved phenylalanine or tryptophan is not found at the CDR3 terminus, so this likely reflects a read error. The CDR3 nucleotides read TGTGCCAGCAGCCACTCCGGGACTAGCGCGGCCGAGCAGTACTCC. This translates into CASSHSGTSAAEQYS. V usage is TRBV16 and J usage is TRBJ2-7; 10 nucleotides align to TRBD2. This CDR3 is built from 15 residues. V shed 3 bases, J shed 6 bases, and the junction held 8 bases outside the gene matches. Germline V CDR1 and CDR2: KGHSY, FQNENV.

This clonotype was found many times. This CDR3 is CSVDPSRSRETQYF. CDR3 DNA sequence: TGCAGCGTTGATCCCTCGCGCAGCCGGGAGACCCAGTACTTC. The rearrangement joins TRBV29-1 to TRBJ2-5; D gene ambiguous. Germline-derived CDR1 and CDR2 are SQVTM and ANQGSEA. The CDR3 spans 14 residues. V was shortened by 3 bases and J by 5 bases, with 16 bases between the two germline ends.

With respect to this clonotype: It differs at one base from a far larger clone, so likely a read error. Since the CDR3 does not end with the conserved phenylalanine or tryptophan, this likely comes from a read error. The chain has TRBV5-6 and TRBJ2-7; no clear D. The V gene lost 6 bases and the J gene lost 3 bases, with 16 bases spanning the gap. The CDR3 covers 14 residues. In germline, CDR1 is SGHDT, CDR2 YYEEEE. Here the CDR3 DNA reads TGTGCCAGCACCGATATATACACCGGCTACGAGCAGTACTCC. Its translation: CASTDIYTGYEQYS.

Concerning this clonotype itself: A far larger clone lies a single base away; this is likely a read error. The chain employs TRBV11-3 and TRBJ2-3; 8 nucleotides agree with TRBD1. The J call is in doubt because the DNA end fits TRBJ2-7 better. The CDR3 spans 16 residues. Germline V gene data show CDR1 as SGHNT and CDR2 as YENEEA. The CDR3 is CASSLRGDRSYNEQYF. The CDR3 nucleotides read TGTGCCAGCAGTCTACGCGGGGACAGGTCTTACAATGAGCAGTACTTC.

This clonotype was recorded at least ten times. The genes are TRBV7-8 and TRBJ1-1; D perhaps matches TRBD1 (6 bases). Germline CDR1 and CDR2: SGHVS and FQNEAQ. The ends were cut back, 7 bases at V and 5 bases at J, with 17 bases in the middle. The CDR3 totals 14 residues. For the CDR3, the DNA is TGTGCCAGCACCGTGGGGGGCCCCGGGACTGAAGCTTTCTTT. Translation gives CASTVGGPGTEAFF.

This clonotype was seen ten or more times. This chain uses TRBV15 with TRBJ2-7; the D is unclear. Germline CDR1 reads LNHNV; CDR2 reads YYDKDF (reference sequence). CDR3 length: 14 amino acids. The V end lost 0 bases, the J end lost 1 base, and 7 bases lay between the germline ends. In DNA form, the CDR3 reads TGTGCCACCAGCAGAGACCGACGTTCCTACGAGCAGTACTTC. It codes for CATSRDRRSYEQYF. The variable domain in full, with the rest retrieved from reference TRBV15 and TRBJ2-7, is DAMVIQNPRYQVTQFGKPVTLSCSQTLNHNVMYWYQQKSSQAPKLLFHYYDKDFNNEADTPDNFQSRRPNTSFCFLDIRSPGLGDTAMYLCATSRDRRSYEQYFGPGTRLTVT.

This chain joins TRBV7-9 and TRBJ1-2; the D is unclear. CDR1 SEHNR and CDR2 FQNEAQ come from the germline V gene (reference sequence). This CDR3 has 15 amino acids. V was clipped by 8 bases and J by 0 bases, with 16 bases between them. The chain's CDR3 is CASDPTSRPNYGYTF. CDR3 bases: TGTGCCAGCGACCCTACCTCACGGCCTAACTATGGCTACACCTTC.

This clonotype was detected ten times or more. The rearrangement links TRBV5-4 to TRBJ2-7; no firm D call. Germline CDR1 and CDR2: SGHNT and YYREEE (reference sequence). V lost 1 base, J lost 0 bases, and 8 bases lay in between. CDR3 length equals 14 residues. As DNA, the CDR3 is TGTGCCAGCAGCTTGCTTACAAGCTCCTACGAGCAGTACTTC. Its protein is CASSLLTSSYEQYF.

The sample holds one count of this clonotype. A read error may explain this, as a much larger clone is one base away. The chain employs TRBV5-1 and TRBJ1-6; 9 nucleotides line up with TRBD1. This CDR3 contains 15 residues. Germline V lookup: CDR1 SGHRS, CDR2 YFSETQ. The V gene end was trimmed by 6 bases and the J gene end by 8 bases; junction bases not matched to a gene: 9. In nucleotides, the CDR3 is TGCGCCAGCAACGTCTTACAGGGGGCTGATTCACCCCTCCACTTT. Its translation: CASNVLQGADSPLHF. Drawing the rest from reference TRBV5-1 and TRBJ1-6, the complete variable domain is KAGVTQTPRYLIKTRGQQVTLSCSPISGHRSVSWYQQTPGQGLQFLFEYFSETQRNKGNFPGRFSGRQFSNSRSEMNVSTLELGDSALYLCASNVLQGADSPLHFGNGTRLTVT.

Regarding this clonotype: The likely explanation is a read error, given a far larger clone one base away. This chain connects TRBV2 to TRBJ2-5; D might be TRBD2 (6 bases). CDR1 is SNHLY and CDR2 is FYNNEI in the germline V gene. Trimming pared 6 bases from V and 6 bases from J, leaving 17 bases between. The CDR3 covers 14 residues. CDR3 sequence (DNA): TGTGCCAGCAGCTTAGCGCGGGGATCGAAGACCCAGTACTTC. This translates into CASSLARGSKTQYF.

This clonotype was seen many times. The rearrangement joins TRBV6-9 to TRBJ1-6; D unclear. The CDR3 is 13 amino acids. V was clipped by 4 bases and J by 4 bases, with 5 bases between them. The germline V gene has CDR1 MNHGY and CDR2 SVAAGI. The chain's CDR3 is CASSSQYNSPLHF. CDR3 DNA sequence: TGTGCCAGCAGTTCGCAGTATAATTCACCCCTCCACTTT.

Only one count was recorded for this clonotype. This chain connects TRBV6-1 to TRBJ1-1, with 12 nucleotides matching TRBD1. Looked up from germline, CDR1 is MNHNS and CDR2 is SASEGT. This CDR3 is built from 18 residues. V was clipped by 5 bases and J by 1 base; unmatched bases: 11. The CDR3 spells CASSHAGTGGRRNTEAFF. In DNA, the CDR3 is TGTGCCAGCAGTCACGCCGGGACAGGGGGCCGGAGGAACACTGAAGCTTTCTTT.

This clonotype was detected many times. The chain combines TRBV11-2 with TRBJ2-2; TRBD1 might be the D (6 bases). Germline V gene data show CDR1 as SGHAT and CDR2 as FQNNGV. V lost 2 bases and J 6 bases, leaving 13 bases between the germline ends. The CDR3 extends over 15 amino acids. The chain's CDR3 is CASSLQGLSSGELFF. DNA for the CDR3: TGTGCCAGCAGCTTACAGGGGCTGAGCTCCGGGGAGCTGTTTTTT.